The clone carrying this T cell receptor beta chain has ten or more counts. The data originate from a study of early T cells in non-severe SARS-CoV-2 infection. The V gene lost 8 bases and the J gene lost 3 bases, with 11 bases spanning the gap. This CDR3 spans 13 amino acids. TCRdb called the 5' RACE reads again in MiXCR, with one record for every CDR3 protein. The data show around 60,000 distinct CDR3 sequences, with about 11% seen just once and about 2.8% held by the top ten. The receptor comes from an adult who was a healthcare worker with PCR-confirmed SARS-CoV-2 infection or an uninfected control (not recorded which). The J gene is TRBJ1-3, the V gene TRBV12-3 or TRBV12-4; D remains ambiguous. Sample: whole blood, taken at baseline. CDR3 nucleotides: TGTGCCAGCCGTACGATAGGTGGAAACACCATATATTTT. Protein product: CASRTIGGNTIYF.